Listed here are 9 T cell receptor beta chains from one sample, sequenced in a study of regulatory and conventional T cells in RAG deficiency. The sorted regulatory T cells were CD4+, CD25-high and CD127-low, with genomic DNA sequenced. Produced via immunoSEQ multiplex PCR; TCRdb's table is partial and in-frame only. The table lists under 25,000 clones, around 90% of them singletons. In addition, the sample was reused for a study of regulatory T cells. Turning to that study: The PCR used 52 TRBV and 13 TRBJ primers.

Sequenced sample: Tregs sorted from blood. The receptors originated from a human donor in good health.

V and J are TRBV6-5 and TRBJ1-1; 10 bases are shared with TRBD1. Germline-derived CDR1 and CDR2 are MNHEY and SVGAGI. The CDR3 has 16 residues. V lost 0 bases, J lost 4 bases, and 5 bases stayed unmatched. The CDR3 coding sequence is TGTGCCAGCAGTTACTCGAAGTGGACAGGGGGCACTGAAGCTTTCTTT. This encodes CASSYSKWTGGTEAFF.

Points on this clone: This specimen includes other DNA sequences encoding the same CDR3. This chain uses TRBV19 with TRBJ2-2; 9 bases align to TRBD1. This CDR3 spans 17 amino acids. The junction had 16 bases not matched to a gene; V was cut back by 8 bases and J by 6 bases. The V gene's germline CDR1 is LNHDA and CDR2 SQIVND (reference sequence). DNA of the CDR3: TGTGCCAGTCTCCCCGGGACAGGGATGGGGATCGCCGGGGAGCTGTTTTTT. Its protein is CASLPGTGMGIAGELFF.

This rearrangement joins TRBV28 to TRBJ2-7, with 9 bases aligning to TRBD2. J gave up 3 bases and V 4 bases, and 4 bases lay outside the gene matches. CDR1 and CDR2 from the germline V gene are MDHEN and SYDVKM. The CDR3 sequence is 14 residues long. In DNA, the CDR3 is TGTGCCAGCAGTTCAGCGGGAGGAGGCTACGAGCAGTACTTC. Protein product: CASSSAGGGYEQYF. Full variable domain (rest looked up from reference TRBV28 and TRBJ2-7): DVKVTQSSRYLVKRTGEKVFLECVQDMDHENMFWYRQDPGLGLRLIYFSYDVKMKEKGDIPEGYSVSREKKERFSLILESASTNQTSMYLCASSSAGGGYEQYFGPGTRLTVT.

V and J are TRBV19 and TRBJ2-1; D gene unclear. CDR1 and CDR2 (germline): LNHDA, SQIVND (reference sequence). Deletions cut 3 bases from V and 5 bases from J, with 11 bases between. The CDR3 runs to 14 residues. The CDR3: CASSISASNNEQFF. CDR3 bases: TGTGCCAGTAGTATCAGCGCCTCAAACAATGAGCAGTTCTTC.

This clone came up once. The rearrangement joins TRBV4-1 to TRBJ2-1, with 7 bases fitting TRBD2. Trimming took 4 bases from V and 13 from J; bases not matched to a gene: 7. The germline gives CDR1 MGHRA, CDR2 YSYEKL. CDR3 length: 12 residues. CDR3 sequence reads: CASSPSGARQFF. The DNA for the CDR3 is TGCGCCAGCAGCCCAAGCGGGGCCAGACAGTTCTTC.

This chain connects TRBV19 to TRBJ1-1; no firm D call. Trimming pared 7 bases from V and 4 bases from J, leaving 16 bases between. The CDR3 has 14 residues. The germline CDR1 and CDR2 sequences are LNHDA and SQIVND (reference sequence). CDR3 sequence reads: CASTLNRLVTEAFF. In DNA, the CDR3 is TGTGCCAGTACATTAAACCGACTTGTCACTGAAGCTTTCTTT.

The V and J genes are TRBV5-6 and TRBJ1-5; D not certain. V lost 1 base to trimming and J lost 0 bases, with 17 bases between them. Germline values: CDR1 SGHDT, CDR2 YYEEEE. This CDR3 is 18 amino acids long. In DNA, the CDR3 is TGTGCCAGCAGCTTGTCTAGGCGCGATCACAATAGCAATCAGCCCCAGCATTTT. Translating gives CASSLSRRDHNSNQPQHF.

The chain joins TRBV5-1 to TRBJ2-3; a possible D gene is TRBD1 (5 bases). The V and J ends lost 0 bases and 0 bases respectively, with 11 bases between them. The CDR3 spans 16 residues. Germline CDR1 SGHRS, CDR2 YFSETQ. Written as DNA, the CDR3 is TGCGCCAGCAGCTTGGGAAGGGGCCCGAGCACAGATACGCAGTATTTT. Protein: CASSLGRGPSTDTQYF.

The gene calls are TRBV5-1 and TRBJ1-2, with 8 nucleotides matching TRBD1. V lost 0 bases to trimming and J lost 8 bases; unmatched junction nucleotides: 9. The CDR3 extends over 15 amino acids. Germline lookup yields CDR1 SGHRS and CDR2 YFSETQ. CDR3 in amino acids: CASSLEGQGARGYTF. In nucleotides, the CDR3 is TGCGCCAGCAGCTTGGAGGGGCAGGGGGCACGGGGCTACACCTTC.